This TCR beta chain appears in the sequencing data of a study of neoadjuvant nivolumab and ipilimumab in lung cancer (dated by TCRdb to between 2020 and 2021). For the study in its entirety: Intravenous nivolumab was dosed at 3 mg/kg on days 1, 15 and 29, and in the combination arm ipilimumab 1 mg/kg was added on day 1 only. The primary trial endpoint was the major pathologic response (MPR) rate in the intention-to-treat population in each study arm. The study compared TCR repertoires in pretherapy (baseline) peripheral blood with TCR repertoires in tumors resected at surgery following neoadjuvant immune checkpoint blockade. Matched pretherapy and resected tumor pairs were analyzed from seven patients, of whom four had been treated with nivolumab and three with nivolumab plus ipilimumab. A total of around 46 patients with operable NSCLC were treated in the trial, with around 23 randomized to nivolumab monotherapy and 21 randomized to nivolumab plus ipilimumab. Beyond this particular receptor, the publication reports: Tumor T-cell richness and clonality rose from pretherapy to surgery in three of three dual-therapy tumors but in only two of four nivolumab-treated tumors. A small number of samples was subjected to TCR sequencing. TCR richness in pretherapy blood showed a positive correlation with richness in tumors resected after neoadjuvant therapy (Spearman R of about 0.8). TCR richness and clonality were greater in resected tumors than in tumor-adjacent uninvolved lung, and increases were seen in more dual-therapy-treated tumors. No significant correlation was found between TCR clonality and pathologic tumor regression, and only a single major-pathologic-response sample was available for the analysis of TCR clonality versus pathologic tumor regression.

Library prep was done by the immunoSEQ multiplex PCR assay. As for the authors' bioinformatics: Richness and clonality were used to summarize the repertoires, and clones that significantly expanded or contracted between pre- and post-therapy samples were identified. Sourced from immuneACCESS, this table was stored by TCRdb with only in-frame sequences that have V and J called. A share of the clones is absent; for the studies checked, an unresolved V gene accounts for under half, and the remainder has no known explanation. The V and J calls and clone size are taken from that table; D and trimming were inferred from the DNA. This sample gives 8,000 to 10,000 clones in total; around 82% of them show up just once. The ten biggest clones cover about 8% of the sample. The sample's time point, from its label and the paper: at surgical resection after neoadjuvant nivolumab +/- ipilimumab. The samples were taken from NEOSTAR, a phase 2 randomized trial in operable NSCLC that tested neoadjuvant nivolumab or nivolumab plus ipilimumab, followed by surgery.

On this clone: Its antigen has not been determined. Base qualities are not provided; no much larger clone lies one nucleotide away.

Trimming takes 0 bases from V and 2 bases from J, and the germline ends sit 5 bases apart. The CDR3, cysteine through phenylalanine, is 13 amino acids long. Only the CDR3 DNA stays, 39 bases, in frame from base 1. CDR1 SGHDT and CDR2 YYEEEE were looked up in the germline V gene. Sequences were derived from tumor tissue, sampled after neoadjuvant nivolumab, alone or with ipilimumab, at or shortly before surgery. The source of this sequence is an adult with non-small cell lung cancer. This chain joins TRBV5-6 to TRBJ2-5; the D gene cannot be resolved reliably. The DNA sequence is as follows: TGTGCCAGCAGCTTGGACTATCAAGAGACCCAGTACTTC. Its product reads: CASSLDYQETQYF. Where the CDR3 stops, the reference TRBV5-6 and TRBJ2-5 genes take over; the full variable domain is DAGVTQSPTHLIKTRGQQVTLRCSPKSGHDTVSWYQQALGQGPQFIFQYYEEEERQRGNFPDRFSGHQFPNYSSELNVNALLLGDSALYLCASSLDYQETQYFGPGTRLLVL.